This T cell receptor delta chain appears in the sequencing data of a study of gamma-delta T cells after stem cell transplantation. TCRdb redid the clone calls on the RT-PCR reads with CATT. The sample has 1,500 to 2,000 delta-chain clones, around 50% seen once. The V and J ends lost 4 bases and 0 bases, in that order; junction bases with no gene match: 9. The CDR3 has 19 amino acids. Germline CDR1 is GEAIGNYY and CDR2 is EKD. This clone has a handful of counts. This chain links TRDV2 with TRDJ3; the match to TRDD3 covers 9 bases. The receptor was derived from a human donor. It is not recorded whose cells these are; they may come from a transplant donor. Material: gamma-delta T cells. CDR3 residues: CACDRVLGDPSWDTRQMFF. Here the CDR3 DNA reads TGTGCCTGTGATCGAGTACTGGGGGACCCCTCCTGGGACACCCGACAGATGTTTTTC.